Included here is one TCR beta chain sequence, with context. This entry comes from a study of shared clonotypes between healthy human individuals. In the study overall: The cohort comprised a couple of women and a few men. Their ages spanned 18 to 49 years.

CD8 cells regarded as naive lacked CD45RO, were positively chosen for CCR7, and omitted terminally differentiated effector memory CD45RA+ cells. The junction had 4 bases not matched to a gene; V was cut back by 3 bases and J by 9 bases. Germline V gene sequence: CDR1 LGHNA, CDR2 YSLEER. The CDR3 extends over 13 amino acids. Assay: immunoSEQ multiplex PCR; the TCRdb copy retains only in-frame clones and omits some. The sample shows around 2,000,000 clones, roughly 94% of them seen only once. This receptor was identified in a man younger than 30 in good health. This chain uses TRBV4-3 with TRBJ2-1; TRBD2 agrees at 8 bases. The sequencing input was naive CD8+ T cells sorted from blood. The DNA for the CDR3 is TGCGCCAGCAGCCAGGGACTAGAGACTGAGCAGTTCTTC. Its translation is CASSQGLETEQFF.